The clone carrying this TCR beta chain was counted a few times. This PCR relied on a set of 60 Vbeta primers and 13 Jbeta primers. Clones were read by immunoSEQ multiplex PCR, and TCRdb kept only the in-frame ones, dropping some. The sample contains roughly 200,000 clones, roughly 79% of which appear only once. This record comes from a study of cytomegalovirus exposure and HLA in healthy donors. Study background: When 398 donors were genotyped, around 77% of them were found to fall in the Caucasian-associated ancestry cluster.

Sequencing was done on a sample of PBMCs. The sequence came from a man aged 25 to 40 in good health and CMV-seronegative.

CDR3 sequence: CASSSDGGKTYEQYF. The CDR3 nucleotides are TGCGCCAGCAGCTCCGACGGCGGGAAGACCTACGAGCAGTACTTC. The chain uses TRBV5-1 and TRBJ2-7; D is perhaps TRBD2 (6 bases). CDR3 length equals 15 residues. The V and J ends lost 3 bases and 2 bases respectively, with 15 bases between them. Germline values: CDR1 SGHRS, CDR2 YFSETQ.